This T cell receptor (beta chain) was profiled in a study of regulatory dendritic cells for organ transplantation listed by TCRdb under 2017. In the study overall: To make regulatory dendritic cells, monocytes were cultured with vitamin D3 on days 0 and 4 and with IL-10 on day 4. On day 6, LPS was added to the DC cultures so that the response of the DCs to a potent maturation-inducing agent could be evaluated. Before and after allostimulation with regulatory or mature dendritic cells, TCRbeta repertoires were sequenced from sorted naive and memory CD4+ and CD8+ T cells. The paper as a whole reports these results and caveats: Among the resting subsets, memory CD8+ T cells contained the most alloreactive TCR clonotypes. Naive CD4+ and CD8+ T cells showed highly diverse repertoires, whereas memory cells were less diverse and memory CD8+ cells were the most oligoclonal. Allostimulation expanded memory CD8+ clones in both subjects, but regulatory dendritic cells appeared to induce more limited expansion than mature dendritic cells. The authors pointed out considerable heterogeneity between individuals in the alloreactive memory CD8+ T cell pool, and only a couple of subjects were sequenced.

A multiplexed two-step PCR with Vbeta-specific forward primers and Jbeta-specific reverse primers was used to amplify the TCRbeta CDR3 regions. The TCRbeta libraries were sequenced on an Illumina instrument via the immunoSEQ service. Under the source paper's analysis protocol: IMGT annotation was used to assign V, D and J genes, and synthetic CDR3 analogues were used to correct the counts for multiplex PCR bias. In the immunoSEQ Analyzer, repertoire clonality was calculated as one minus the normalized Shannon entropy. Whether a clone counted as expanded was decided by Fisher's exact test with Benjamini-Hochberg false discovery rate control and a two-tailed cutoff of P<0.01. Sourced from immuneACCESS, this table was stored by TCRdb with only in-frame sequences that have V and J called. A share of the clones is absent; for the studies checked, an unresolved V gene accounts for under half, and the remainder has no known explanation. D and trimming come from the DNA, and the V and J calls and clone size come from that table. Across this sample there are 12,000 or so clones, with about 60% seen only once. The ten largest clonotypes hold 1.2% of the sample.

Trimming leaves V shorter by 5 bases and J shorter by 8 bases, with the junction holding 0 bases beyond the gene matches. The CDR3 covers 13 residues, taking in both the cysteine and the phenylalanine. Only the CDR3 portion is preserved as DNA: 39 bases, with reading frame beginning at the first base. From the germline V gene (reference sequence), CDR1 is PRHDT and CDR2 is FYEKMQ. Sorted T cell subsets were CFSE-labeled and co-cultured for 5 days with allogeneic regulatory or mature dendritic cells at a 1:10 DC:T ratio. FACS was used to sort CD4+ or CD8+ cells into naive T cells (CD45RA+) and memory T cells (CD45RO+). The T cells used for TCR sequencing were obtained from a couple of healthy control subjects. The Qiagen DNeasy Blood & Tissue Kit was used to extract genomic DNA. This clone appeared once. What antigen it recognizes has not been identified. The input lacks base qualities; no much larger clone sits a single base away.

The TCR comes from a human donor in good health. The rearrangement joined TRBV13 to TRBJ1-6; 10 bases in the middle match TRBD1. Specimen: naive CD8+ T cells from blood cultured with dendritic cells. The cell subset or site label on this specimen signifies: CD45RA+ naive T cells. The nucleotide sequence is TGTGCCAGCAGCGGACAGGGGGATTCACCCCTCCACTTT. It translates as CASSGQGDSPLHF.